Reported below is one T cell receptor beta chain. This sample stems from a study of technical replicates of blood from a few donors. CDR1 is SGHTA and CDR2 is FQGTGA in the germline V gene. The trim removed 3 bases at V and 1 base at J, leaving 8 bases unmatched. The CDR3 runs to 16 residues. Sequencing was performed with immunoSEQ multiplex PCR; in TCRdb, only in-frame clones are kept and a portion is missing. In the table there are tens of thousands of clones, under 95% of which are singletons. The receptor was isolated from a human donor in good health. The chain uses TRBV7-3 and TRBJ2-5; TRBD2 matches 7 bases. Sequenced: T cells isolated from PBMCs. The chain's CDR3 is CASSFRSASGQETQYF. The DNA of the CDR3 is TGTGCCAGCAGCTTTCGTAGTGCTAGCGGCCAAGAGACCCAGTACTTC.